This TCR beta chain came from a study of neurological immune-mediated disorders. TCRdb recomputed calls from the 5' RACE reads with MiXCR, one row per CDR3 protein. The sample lists 74,000 or so distinct CDR3 sequences; roughly 9% were seen once. The table lists this clonotype with many counts. The CDR3 runs 15 residues. Germline trimming cut 6 bases from V and 2 bases from J; bases unmatched to any gene: 4. CDR1 and CDR2 from the germline V gene are DFQATT and SNEGSKA (reference sequence). This TCR was recovered from a man in his fifties in good health. The V gene is TRBV20-1, the J gene TRBJ2-5; the match to TRBD2 covers 15 bases. Sequencing was performed on PBMCs. The CDR3 spells CSAQGLAGGQETQYF. The CDR3 nucleotides are TGCAGTGCCCAAGGACTAGCGGGGGGGCAAGAGACCCAGTACTTC.